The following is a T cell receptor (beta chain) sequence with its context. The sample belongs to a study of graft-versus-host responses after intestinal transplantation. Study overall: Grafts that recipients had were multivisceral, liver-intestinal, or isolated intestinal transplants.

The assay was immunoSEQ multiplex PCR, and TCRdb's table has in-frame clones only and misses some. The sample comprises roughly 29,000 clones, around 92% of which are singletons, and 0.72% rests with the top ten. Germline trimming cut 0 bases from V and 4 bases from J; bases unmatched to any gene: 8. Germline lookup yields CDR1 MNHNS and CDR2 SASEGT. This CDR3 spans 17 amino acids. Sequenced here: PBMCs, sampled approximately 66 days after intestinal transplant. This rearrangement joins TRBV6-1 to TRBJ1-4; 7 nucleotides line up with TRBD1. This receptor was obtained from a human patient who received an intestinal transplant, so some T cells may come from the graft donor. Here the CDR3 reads CASSEAGRGRGNEKLFF. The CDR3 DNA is TGTGCCAGCAGTGAAGCCGGGAGGGGGCGAGGTAATGAAAAACTGTTTTTT.